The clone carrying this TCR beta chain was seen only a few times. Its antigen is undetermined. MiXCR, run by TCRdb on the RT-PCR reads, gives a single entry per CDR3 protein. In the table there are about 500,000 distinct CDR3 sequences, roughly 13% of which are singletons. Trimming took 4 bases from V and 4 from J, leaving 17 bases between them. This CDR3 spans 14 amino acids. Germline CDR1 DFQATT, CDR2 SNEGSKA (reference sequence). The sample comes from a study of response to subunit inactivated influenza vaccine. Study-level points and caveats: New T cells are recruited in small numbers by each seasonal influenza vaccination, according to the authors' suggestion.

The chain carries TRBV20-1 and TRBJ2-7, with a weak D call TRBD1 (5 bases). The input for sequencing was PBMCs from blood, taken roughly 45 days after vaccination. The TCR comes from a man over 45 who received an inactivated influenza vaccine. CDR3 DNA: TGCAGTGCTACCTTAGGGGCCCGGAGATACGAGCAGTACTTC. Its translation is CSATLGARRYEQYF.